The 19 T cell receptor beta chains below come from one sample, sequenced in a study of early T cells in non-severe SARS-CoV-2 infection. MiXCR was run by TCRdb on the 5' RACE reads, yielding one entry per CDR3 protein. The data hold about 81,000 distinct CDR3 sequences, with over 5% observed a single time. Sample: whole blood. All receptors derive from an adult who was a healthcare worker with PCR-confirmed SARS-CoV-2 infection or an uninfected control (not recorded which).

This clonotype showed up many times. V and J are TRBV14 and TRBJ1-3; the D gene is possibly TRBD1 (5 bases). Germline V lookup: CDR1 SGHDN, CDR2 FVKESK. Trimming cost V 3 bases and J 0 bases, with 9 bases left between them. The CDR3 length is 15 residues. This CDR3 is CASSHVGLSGNTIYF. The CDR3 DNA is TGTGCCAGCAGCCATGTGGGACTCTCTGGAAACACCATATATTTT.

This clonotype was detected ten times or more. The rearrangement links TRBV20-1 to TRBJ2-3; 7 bases align to TRBD2. Germline-derived CDR1 and CDR2 are DFQATT and SNEGSKA (reference sequence). The CDR3 is made up of 13 amino acids. After removal of 5 bases from V and 6 bases from J, the junction contained 8 bases not matched to a gene. Here the CDR3 DNA reads TGCAGTGCTCGGCGGGAGCTAGGGGATACGCAGTATTTT. It codes for CSARRELGDTQYF.

There are many counts of this clonotype. This chain joins TRBV29-1 and TRBJ1-1, with a weak D call TRBD1 (6 bases). This CDR3 spans 14 amino acids. Trimming shortened V by 6 bases and J by 6 bases, and 20 bases separated the two germline ends. CDR1 is SQVTM and CDR2 is ANQGSEA in the germline V gene. In DNA form, the CDR3 reads TGCAGCGTCCGCGGGGGCCCTACTATCTCTGAAGCTTTCTTT. It encodes CSVRGGPTISEAFF.

The rearrangement links TRBV6-1 to TRBJ2-7; D may be TRBD1 or TRBD2 (6 bases each). CDR1 is MNHNS, CDR2 SASEGT, per germline. The germline V and J ends were trimmed by 5 bases and 4 bases, with 27 bases remaining between them. This CDR3 has 18 amino acids. Written as DNA, the CDR3 is TGTGCCAGCAGTCTCCGGCCAAGTGAACGGGGGCTGCAATACGAGCAGTACTTC. This sequence encodes CASSLRPSERGLQYEQYF.

This chain connects TRBV12-3 or TRBV12-4 to TRBJ1-5; the D is unclear. The CDR3 covers 13 residues. The V and J ends lost 2 bases and 10 bases respectively, with 12 bases between them. The CDR3, as DNA: TGTGCCAGCAGTTTATTTCGGGGAAACCCCCAGCATTTT. Translating it yields CASSLFRGNPQHF.

This clonotype was observed many times. This rearrangement joins TRBV30 to TRBJ1-1, with D perhaps matching TRBD1 (5 bases). Trimming stripped 5 bases from V and 4 bases from J, with 14 bases between. There are 13 residues in the CDR3. Looked up from germline, CDR1 is GTSNPN and CDR2 is SVGIG (reference sequence). CDR3 sequence reads: CAWVDSSPTEAFF. CDR3 coding DNA: TGTGCCTGGGTTGACAGTTCCCCCACTGAAGCTTTCTTT.

This clonotype was counted a single time. The rearrangement joins TRBV25-1 to TRBJ2-1; D ambiguous. Trimming took off 6 bases at V and 3 bases at J, with 9 bases between the two ends. The CDR3 contains 13 residues. Looked up from germline, CDR1 is MGHDK and CDR2 is SYGVNS. The DNA for the CDR3 is TGTGCCAGCAGGCGACTGAACTACAATGAGCAGTTCTTC. Its translation is CASRRLNYNEQFF.

This clonotype showed up many times. The chain combines TRBV6-5 with TRBJ1-2, with D possibly matching TRBD1 (5 bases). The CDR3 is 16 residues long. Germline lookup yields CDR1 MNHEY and CDR2 SVGAGI. Trimming took off 7 bases at V and 2 bases at J, with 20 bases between the two ends. The CDR3 DNA sequence: TGTGCCAGCAAACGTCTCGGGGGTGTCATAAACTATGGCTACACCTTC. It encodes CASKRLGGVINYGYTF.

Many counts were recorded for this clonotype. The CDR3 loop reads CASSYREKGRGNIQYF. The CDR3, as DNA: TGTGCCAGCAGTTACCGGGAAAAAGGTCGGGGAAACATTCAGTACTTC. The chain carries TRBV12-3 or TRBV12-4 and TRBJ2-4; maybe TRBD2 (5 bases). The CDR3 length is 16 residues. V dropped 4 bases and J dropped 6 bases, with 19 bases sitting between them.

The sample holds many counts of this clonotype. Here the CDR3 DNA reads TGCAGTGCTAGAGAGATACAGGTCTCCTCCAACATTCAGTACTTC. Its translation: CSAREIQVSSNIQYF. V gene TRBV20-1 combines with J gene TRBJ2-4; a possible D gene is TRBD1 (5 bases). This CDR3 has 15 amino acids. The ends were cut back, 0 bases at V and 7 bases at J, with 16 bases in the middle. CDR1 is DFQATT and CDR2 is SNEGSKA in the germline V gene (reference sequence).

This clonotype was seen ten or more times. The chain joins TRBV5-1 to TRBJ2-3; 9 nucleotides match TRBD1. The CDR3 spans 20 residues. Trimming took 4 bases from V and 3 from J; bases not matched to a gene: 21. Per germline, CDR1 SGHRS and CDR2 YFSETQ. The CDR3 loop is CASSPKDRESTGGMTDTQYF. The CDR3 DNA reads TGCGCCAGCAGCCCGAAAGATCGCGAGAGCACAGGGGGCATGACAGATACGCAGTATTTT.

This clonotype was counted ten times or more. The CDR3 here is CASSVSGTLTDTQYF. The CDR3 bases are TGTGCCAGCAGCGTTAGCGGGACTCTCACAGATACGCAGTATTTT. The V call is TRBV7-8, the J call TRBJ2-3; 8 bases match TRBD2. The V gene's germline CDR1 is SGHVS and CDR2 FQNEAQ. This CDR3 has 15 residues. Trimming removed 5 bases from V and 2 bases from J; junction bases left unmatched: 6. The full variable domain, with the rest looked up from reference TRBV7-8 and TRBJ2-3, is GAGVSQSPRYKVAKRGQDVALRCDPISGHVSLFWYQQALGQGPEFLTYFQNEAQLDKSGLPSDRFFAERPEGSVSTLKIQRTQQEDSAVYLCASSVSGTLTDTQYFGPGTRLTVL.

The sample holds many counts of this clonotype. The V gene is TRBV7-9, the J gene TRBJ2-7, with 7 bases that match TRBD1. This CDR3 contains 13 residues. The junction had 4 bases not matched to a gene; V was cut back by 5 bases and J by 3 bases. CDR1 is SEHNR, CDR2 FQNEAQ, per germline (reference sequence). CDR3 sequence reads: CASSLGQVYEQYF. The CDR3, as DNA: TGTGCCAGCAGCCTTGGACAGGTCTACGAGCAGTACTTC. Full variable domain (rest looked up from reference TRBV7-9 and TRBJ2-7): DTGVSQNPRHKITKRGQNVTFRCDPISEHNRLYWYRQTLGQGPEFLTYFQNEAQLEKSRLLSDRFSAERPKGSFSTLEIQRTEQGDSAMYLCASSLGQVYEQYFGPGTRLTVT.

At least ten counts were recorded for this clonotype. The gene calls are TRBV29-1 and TRBJ1-3, with 7 bases fitting TRBD1. V was clipped by 5 bases and J by 0 bases; unmatched bases: 4. The CDR3 runs 14 residues. The V gene's germline CDR1 is SQVTM and CDR2 ANQGSEA. CDR3 amino acids: CSVYAGGSGNTIYF. The CDR3, as DNA: TGCAGCGTTTATGCAGGGGGCTCTGGAAACACCATATATTTT.

In its sample, this clonotype was seen many times. V is TRBV20-1 and J is TRBJ2-7, with a weak D call TRBD1 (6 bases). Between the trimmed V and J ends, which lost 2 bases and 4 bases, there was a span of 15 bases. Looked up from germline, CDR1 is DFQATT and CDR2 is SNEGSKA (reference sequence). The CDR3 has 14 residues. The CDR3 spells CSARPGHTRYEQYF. The CDR3 nucleotides read TGCAGTGCTAGACCGGGACACACGCGGTACGAGCAGTACTTC.

The sample holds many counts of this clonotype. This chain links TRBV7-2 with TRBJ1-6; D possibly corresponds to TRBD1 (5 bases). CDR1 SGHTA and CDR2 FQGNSA come from the germline V gene. V lost 5 bases to trimming and J lost 8 bases, with 19 bases between them. The CDR3 totals 16 residues. In DNA, the CDR3 is TGTGCCAGCAGCCCGACAGTGCCGGGGGGTTATTCACCCCTCCACTTT. Encoded protein: CASSPTVPGGYSPLHF. The full variable domain, completed using reference TRBV7-2 and TRBJ1-6, is GAGVSQSPSNKVTEKGKDVELRCDPISGHTALYWYRQSLGQGLEFLIYFQGNSAPDKSGLPSDRFSAERTGGSVSTLTIQRTQQEDSAVYLCASSPTVPGGYSPLHFGNGTRLTVT.

This clonotype was counted a few times. One end of the junction varies from germline; a read error may be responsible. The chain uses TRBV7-2 and TRBJ2-7; tentatively, D is TRBD1 (5 bases). Germline values: CDR1 SGHTA, CDR2 FQGNSA. CDR3 length: 14 amino acids. The CDR3 coding sequence is TGTGTCAGCAGCGCAGGGAACCGTGGCTACGAGCAGTACTTC. This sequence encodes CVSSAGNRGYEQYF.

This clonotype was seen many times. This sequence joins TRBV6-5 and TRBJ2-1, with D possibly matching TRBD2 (6 bases). The CDR3 loop spans 14 amino acids. Trimming shortened V by 6 bases and J by 5 bases, and 14 bases separated the two germline ends. CDR1 is MNHEY and CDR2 is SVGAGI in the germline V gene. In DNA form, the CDR3 reads TGTGCCAGCAGCCGAACCTGGGGGGACAATGAGCAGTTCTTC. It specifies CASSRTWGDNEQFF.

The rearrangement joins TRBV7-9 to TRBJ2-2; D perhaps matches TRBD2 (6 bases). V was clipped by 3 bases and J by 5 bases, with 10 bases between them. The germline V gene has CDR1 SEHNR and CDR2 FQNEAQ (reference sequence). The CDR3 is 14 residues long. The CDR3, as DNA: TGTGCCAGCAGCTTGGGGGGATCGACCGGGGAGCTGTTTTTT. Translated, it gives CASSLGGSTGELFF.